This entry concerns a single T cell receptor (beta chain). Only in-frame clones appear in the TCRdb table, and some are missing; sequencing was by immunoSEQ multiplex PCR. The table has over 130,000 clones, just over 90% seen once; the top ten hold approximately 5.4%. This sample was taken from a study of T cell responses to AZD1222 COVID-19 vaccine. This CDR3 comprises 14 residues. J gave up 2 bases and V 5 bases, and 4 bases lay outside the gene matches. The germline CDR1 and CDR2 sequences are SGHAT and FQNNGV. This clonotype originated in an adult in good health. The source was peripheral blood, collected on day 0 of AZD1222 vaccination. The rearrangement uses TRBV11-2 and TRBJ2-7; 9 bases match TRBD2. CDR3 DNA sequence: TGTGCCAGCAGCGTGGGACTAGCCACCTACGAGCAGTACTTC. Translated: CASSVGLATYEQYF.